Following are 24 T cell receptor beta chains from one sample sequenced in a study of blood T cell repertoires in COVID-19. The method was immunoSEQ multiplex PCR; TCRdb's version includes in-frame clones alone and lacks a portion of them. The sample has a few hundred thousand clones, 88% seen once; the top ten hold about 3%. Input material: PBMCs or T cells enriched from blood (not recorded which). The receptors shown here come from a woman aged 45-60 years who had recovered from COVID-19.

The rearrangement uses TRBV4-3 and TRBJ1-5; 9 bases are shared with TRBD1. This CDR3 has 15 amino acids. The V segment lost 3 bases and the J segment 6 bases; nucleotides outside the gene matches: 6. Germline lookup yields CDR1 LGHNA and CDR2 YSLEER. The CDR3 reads CASSQDRGIGQPQHF. The CDR3 nucleotides are TGCGCCAGCAGCCAGGACAGGGGTATCGGTCAGCCCCAGCATTTT.

This chain joins TRBV28 and TRBJ2-1, with TRBD2 matching 10 bases. The CDR3 sequence is 16 residues long. With V trimmed by 10 bases and J by 9 bases, 18 bases remained unmatched. Germline V CDR1 and CDR2: MDHEN, SYDVKM. The DNA of the CDR3 is TGTGCCACCCTACTTAGTCCGACTAGCGGGTCGGGTGAGCAGTTCTTC. As protein: CATLLSPTSGSGEQFF.

This chain links TRBV9 with TRBJ2-3; a weak D match, TRBD2 (5 bases). The CDR3 contains 16 residues. The V end was cut by 0 bases, the J end by 0 bases, with 11 bases between. The germline V gene encodes CDR1 SGDLS and CDR2 YYNGEE. DNA of the CDR3: TGTGCCAGCAGCGTAGAACGAGCGGAGAGCACAGATACGCAGTATTTT. Translation gives CASSVERAESTDTQYF. The variable domain in full, with the rest retrieved from reference TRBV9 and TRBJ2-3, is DSGVTQTPKHLITATGQRVTLRCSPRSGDLSVYWYQQSLDQGLQFLIQYYNGEERAKGNILERFSAQQFPDLHSELNLSSLELGDSALYFCASSVERAESTDTQYFGPGTRLTVL.

The genes are TRBV2 and TRBJ1-5, with a possible D match to TRBD1 (5 bases). CDR3 length: 15 residues. Germline CDR1 and CDR2: SNHLY and FYNNEI. Between the trimmed V and J ends, which lost 6 bases and 0 bases, there was a span of 12 bases. Written as DNA, the CDR3 is TGTGCCAGCAGAGAACAGGCTCATAGCAATCAGCCCCAGCATTTT. Protein: CASREQAHSNQPQHF.

The V and J genes are TRBV6-2 or TRBV6-3 and TRBJ2-1, with 10 nucleotides matching TRBD1. Germline values: CDR1 MNHEY, CDR2 SVGEGT. This CDR3 region has 17 residues. The V segment lost 2 bases and the J segment 8 bases; nucleotides outside the gene matches: 12. CDR3 bases: TGTGCCAGCAGTTACAGGGACAGGGGACGCGCCCGCGATGAGCAGTTCTTC. Translating gives CASSYRDRGRARDEQFF.

The J gene is TRBJ2-2, the V gene TRBV7-3; 7 positions agree with TRBD2. In germline, CDR1 is SGHTA, CDR2 FQGTGA. V gave up 3 bases and J gave up 5 bases; unmatched junction bases: 3. This CDR3 contains 14 residues. CDR3 region: CASSFAGATGELFF. The CDR3 bases are TGTGCCAGCAGCTTCGCGGGAGCGACCGGGGAGCTGTTTTTT. Complete variable domain (other parts from reference TRBV7-3 and TRBJ2-2): GAGVSQTPSNKVTEKGKYVELRCDPISGHTALYWYRQSLGQGPEFLIYFQGTGAADDSGLPNDRFFAVRPEGSVSTLKIQRTERGDSAVYLCASSFAGATGELFFGEGSRLTVL.

This clone was detected only a few times. V and J are TRBV7-9 and TRBJ2-6; D possibly corresponds to TRBD1 (5 bases). CDR1 is SEHNR, CDR2 FQNEAQ, per germline (reference sequence). This CDR3 is built from 13 residues. Deletions cut 8 bases from V and 2 bases from J, with 7 bases between. CDR3 bases: TGTGCCAGCCGACAGACTGGGGCCAACGTCCTGACTTTC. Residues: CASRQTGANVLTF.

The chain recombines TRBV11-2 with TRBJ2-3; 8 nucleotides align to TRBD1. V gave up 5 bases and J gave up 1 base; unmatched junction bases: 8. Germline values: CDR1 SGHAT, CDR2 FQNNGV. The length of the CDR3 is 16 residues. The CDR3 nucleotides read TGTGCCAGCAGCCCTATCGACAGGGGAGGCACAGATACGCAGTATTTT. Translating gives CASSPIDRGGTDTQYF.

CDR3 sequence reads: CASSLYSSGNYNEQFF. Here the CDR3 DNA reads TGCGCCAGCAGCTTATACTCTAGCGGGAACTACAATGAGCAGTTCTTC. The chain has TRBV5-1 and TRBJ2-1; 9 bases match TRBD2. Germline V gene sequence: CDR1 SGHRS, CDR2 YFSETQ. The CDR3 has 16 amino acids. After removal of 2 bases from V and 3 bases from J, the junction contained 6 bases not matched to a gene.

V gene TRBV5-4 combines with J gene TRBJ1-4; D not certain. In germline, CDR1 is SGHNT, CDR2 YYREEE (reference sequence). The CDR3 covers 12 residues. Trimming pared 4 bases from V and 4 bases from J, leaving 5 bases between. The CDR3 coding sequence is TGTGCCAGCAGCATCTATAATGAAAAACTGTTTTTT. The encoded protein is CASSIYNEKLFF.

The table lists this clone with a few counts. The chain is built from TRBV29-1 and TRBJ1-2; a weak D match, TRBD1 (6 bases). The CDR3 runs 11 residues. V was clipped by 5 bases and J by 2 bases, with 6 bases between them. Germline CDR1 SQVTM, CDR2 ANQGSEA. CDR3 nucleotides: TGCAGCGTTCAGGGGAACTATGGCTACACCTTC. Its translation is CSVQGNYGYTF.

The V gene is TRBV18, the J gene TRBJ1-3, with TRBD1 matching 9 bases. This CDR3 spans 17 amino acids. Germline V gene sequence: CDR1 KGHSH, CDR2 LQKENI. Germline trimming cut 5 bases from V and 0 bases from J; bases unmatched to any gene: 8. DNA of the CDR3: TGTGCCAGCTCATCGGGACAGGGAGCTTCCTCTGGAAACACCATATATTTT. Its translation is CASSSGQGASSGNTIYF.

The chain couples TRBV7-9 to TRBJ2-3; unclear D gene. CDR1 and CDR2 from the germline V gene are SEHNR and FQNEAQ (reference sequence). The CDR3 runs to 14 residues. V was shortened by 5 bases and J by 1 base, with 10 bases between the two germline ends. The CDR3 nucleotides read TGTGCCAGCAGCCCCCGTGGGCGCACAGATACGCAGTATTTT. Translation gives CASSPRGRTDTQYF. Supplemented by reference TRBV7-9 and TRBJ2-3, the full variable domain reads DTGVSQNPRHKITKRGQNVTFRCDPISEHNRLYWYRQTLGQGPEFLTYFQNEAQLEKSRLLSDRFSAERPKGSFSTLEIQRTEQGDSAMYLCASSPRGRTDTQYFGPGTRLTVL.

This clone occurred once. The chain combines TRBV3-1 (or the pseudogene TRBV3-2) with TRBJ2-1; the match to TRBD2 covers 8 bases. The CDR3 extends over 17 amino acids. V shed 3 bases, J shed 3 bases, and the junction held 10 bases outside the gene matches. Germline values: CDR1 LGHDT, CDR2 YNNKEL (reference sequence). This chain's CDR3 is CASSQFLGTRGYNEQFF. The CDR3 bases are TGTGCCAGCAGCCAGTTCCTCGGGACTAGGGGCTACAATGAGCAGTTCTTC.

J is TRBJ2-1 and V is TRBV30; D call uncertain. CDR1 is GTSNPN, CDR2 SVGIG, per germline (reference sequence). Trimming stripped 1 base from V and 6 bases from J, with 10 bases between. CDR3 length: 13 amino acids. CDR3 nucleotides: TGTGCCTGGAGTGCCAGCGAGCTCAATGAGCAGTTCTTC. Translated, it gives CAWSASELNEQFF.

V usage is TRBV28 and J usage is TRBJ2-1, with D unclear. CDR1 is MDHEN and CDR2 is SYDVKM in the germline V gene. This CDR3 comprises 18 residues. V lost 2 bases and J 0 bases, leaving 17 bases between the germline ends. This CDR3 reads CASSLPLAGSSSYNEQFF. The CDR3 coding sequence is TGTGCCAGCAGTTTACCCCTGGCAGGATCAAGCTCCTACAATGAGCAGTTCTTC.

In DNA form, the CDR3 reads TGTGCCAGCAGCGTAGGGGGAGAAGAGACCCAGTACTTC. This gives the protein CASSVGGEETQYF. The gene calls are TRBV9 and TRBJ2-5; a weak D match, TRBD2 (5 bases). The CDR3 sequence is 13 residues long. Germline loops: CDR1 SGDLS, CDR2 YYNGEE. V lost 0 bases to trimming and J lost 3 bases, with 6 bases between them.

The chain recombines TRBV2 with TRBJ1-1, with 7 bases identical to TRBD1. The V and J ends lost 6 bases and 8 bases, in that order; junction bases with no gene match: 9. Per germline, CDR1 SNHLY and CDR2 FYNNEI. The CDR3 has 13 amino acids. The CDR3 nucleotides are TGTGCCAGCAGGCCTGGGACAGAAGGAGAAGCTTTCTTT. Translated: CASRPGTEGEAFF.

Only one count was recorded for this clone. This chain uses TRBV7-3 with TRBJ1-1; maybe TRBD1 (5 bases). This CDR3 is 17 amino acids long. Trimming took off 1 base at V and 4 bases at J, with 19 bases between the two ends. Germline assignment: CDR1 SGHTA and CDR2 FQGTGA. As DNA, the CDR3 is TGTGCCAGCAGCTTAAGTGTCAGGGTATTGGTGGGCACTGAAGCTTTCTTT. It translates to CASSLSVRVLVGTEAFF.

The chain uses TRBV27 and TRBJ2-6; D is undetermined. Deletions cut 7 bases from V and 3 bases from J, with 7 bases between. CDR1 and CDR2 from the germline V gene are MNHEY and SMNVEV (reference sequence). CDR3 length: 13 residues. The CDR3 reads CASMRYGANVLTF. The DNA for the CDR3 is TGTGCCAGCATGAGGTATGGGGCCAACGTCCTGACTTTC.

The V and J genes are TRBV12-5 and TRBJ2-7; 10 bases agree with TRBD1. J lost 5 bases, V lost 4 bases, and 11 bases had no gene match. CDR1 is LGHNT, CDR2 FRNRAP, per germline. The CDR3 is made up of 16 amino acids. CDR3 in amino acids: CASGSGRGQGTDEQYF. The CDR3 region has the DNA TGTGCTAGTGGTTCGGGAAGGGGACAGGGGACCGACGAGCAGTACTTC.

This chain joins TRBV5-1 and TRBJ1-1; no definite D call. This CDR3 comprises 12 residues. From germline, CDR1 is SGHRS and CDR2 YFSETQ. V lost 3 bases and J 5 bases, leaving 8 bases between the germline ends. The CDR3 DNA sequence: TGCGCCAGCAGCTATGGGAGTACTGAAGCTTTCTTT. It codes for CASSYGSTEAFF.

The chain combines TRBV19 with TRBJ1-1; D is ambiguous. V shed 7 bases and J shed 4 bases, with 10 bases lying between them. Germline assignment: CDR1 LNHDA and CDR2 SQIVND (reference sequence). The CDR3 consists of 12 residues. As DNA, the CDR3 is TGTGCCAGTACCCGGTCCGGCACTGAAGCTTTCTTT. Translation gives CASTRSGTEAFF.

In DNA form, the CDR3 reads TGTGCCAGCAGCCTCCACAGGGACACTGAAGCTTTCTTT. Translation: CASSLHRDTEAFF. V usage is TRBV7-2 and J usage is TRBJ1-1; D may be TRBD1 (6 bases). The CDR3 covers 13 residues. Germline loops: CDR1 SGHTA, CDR2 FQGNSA. The germline V and J ends were trimmed by 5 bases and 3 bases, with 10 bases remaining between them.